The T cell receptor (beta chain) described here comes from a study of T cells of healthy individuals. Germline values: CDR1 LNHDA, CDR2 SQIVND (reference sequence). Trimming shortened V by 5 bases and J by 3 bases, and 13 bases separated the two germline ends. This CDR3 region has 14 residues. TCRdb reanalysed the 5' RACE reads using MiXCR and keeps one entry per CDR3 protein. This sample carries about 96,000 distinct CDR3 sequences, 17% of them seen once, and the ten largest clones take around 6.4%. This sequence joins TRBV19 and TRBJ2-5, with D perhaps assigned TRBD1 or TRBD2 (5 bases each). This TCR came from a human donor in good health. The CDR3 loop is CASSGSGQKETQYF. The CDR3 nucleotides read TGTGCCAGTAGTGGATCGGGGCAGAAAGAGACCCAGTACTTC.